These 31 T cell receptor beta chains were all obtained from the same sample, sequenced in a study of CD8+ T cells in alopecia areata. Treatment described: oral pan-JAK inhibitor, 5-10 mg twice daily. TCR sequencing used cDNA made by reverse transcription of extracted RNA. Using immunoSEQ multiplex PCR, the repertoire was profiled, and TCRdb retains in-frame clones only, with some absent. There are around 200,000 clones in the sample; 45% to 65% occur only once, and 0.65% to 0.7% lies in the top ten. Sequenced material: CD4+ T cells sorted from blood, taken at week 4, from a patient treated with tofacitinib. These receptors all come from a human donor with alopecia areata.

This clone appeared a few times. CDR3: CSVYSYGYTF. The DNA of the CDR3 is TGCAGCGTTTACAGCTATGGCTACACCTTC. The genes are TRBV29-1 and TRBJ1-2; no firm D call. Germline V gives CDR1 SQVTM, CDR2 ANQGSEA. The CDR3 covers 10 residues. Trimming left V 5 bases short and J 4 bases short, with 5 bases between.

The chain joins TRBV7-2 to TRBJ2-4; 9 bases are a match to TRBD2. Germline CDR1 is SGHTA and CDR2 is FQGNSA. V was clipped by 5 bases and J by 6 bases; unmatched bases: 14. This CDR3 contains 17 residues. Here the CDR3 DNA reads TGTGCCAGCAGCCCGGGCCCAGCGGGAGGTTTCAGAAACATTCAGTACTTC. Translated: CASSPGPAGGFRNIQYF.

This chain joins TRBV20-1 and TRBJ1-1, with D uncertain. The V gene lost 7 bases and the J gene lost 0 bases, with 6 bases spanning the gap. Per the germline V gene, CDR1 is DFQATT and CDR2 is SNEGSKA (reference sequence). The length of the CDR3 is 11 residues. The CDR3: CSGLVNTEAFF. The CDR3 coding sequence is TGCAGTGGCCTGGTGAACACTGAAGCTTTCTTT.

The chain employs TRBV2 and TRBJ1-5; weak D call: TRBD1 (5 bases). The germline V gene encodes CDR1 SNHLY and CDR2 FYNNEI. The germline V and J ends were trimmed by 4 bases and 3 bases, with 7 bases remaining between them. The CDR3 is 13 amino acids. This CDR3 is CASSGQSNQPQHF. The CDR3, as DNA: TGTGCCAGCAGTGGACAGTCCAATCAGCCCCAGCATTTT.

The chain carries TRBV7-3 and TRBJ2-7; D is possibly TRBD1 or TRBD2 (5 bases each). CDR3 length: 13 amino acids. Germline CDR1 is SGHTA and CDR2 is FQGTGA. Trimming shortened V by 5 bases and J by 2 bases, and 10 bases separated the two germline ends. CDR3 residues: CASSLGVAYEQYF. CDR3 bases: TGTGCCAGCAGCCTGGGGGTGGCCTACGAGCAGTACTTC.

This clone was detected only once. The chain is built from TRBV25-1 and TRBJ2-7; 7 bases fit TRBD1. Germline V gene sequence: CDR1 MGHDK, CDR2 SYGVNS. This CDR3 comprises 14 residues. Trimming removed 6 bases from V and 3 bases from J; junction bases left unmatched: 8. The CDR3 loop is CASRSPGQHYEQYF. In nucleotides, the CDR3 is TGTGCCAGCAGATCCCCGGGACAGCACTACGAGCAGTACTTC.

This rearrangement joins TRBV19 to TRBJ2-4; D is tentatively TRBD1 or TRBD2 (5 bases each). Germline lookup yields CDR1 LNHDA and CDR2 SQIVND (reference sequence). The length of the CDR3 is 13 residues. V was trimmed by 1 base and J by 15 bases, leaving 16 bases between them. The CDR3 DNA follows: TGTGCCAGTAGTATAGGTCGGGACCGAGTGAGGTACTTC. This sequence encodes CASSIGRDRVRYF. The entire variable domain, with the rest obtained from reference TRBV19 and TRBJ2-4, is as follows: DGGITQSPKYLFRKEGQNVTLSCEQNLNHDAMYWYRQDPGQGLRLIYYSQIVNDFQKGDIAEGYSVSREKKESFPLTVTSAQKNPTAFYLCASSIGRDRVRYFGAGTRLSVL.

The sample holds a few counts of this clone. The chain couples TRBV4-3 to TRBJ2-3; D ambiguous. The CDR3 has 16 amino acids. Trimming shortened V by 1 base and J by 0 bases, and 11 bases separated the two germline ends. The germline V gene encodes CDR1 LGHNA and CDR2 YSLEER. CDR3 coding DNA: TGCGCCAGCAGCCAAGGGGTGGCGGCTAGCACAGATACGCAGTATTTT. Amino acids: CASSQGVAASTDTQYF.

The rearrangement uses TRBV23-1 and TRBJ1-3; unclear D gene. TRBV23-1 is flagged as an ORF with uncertain function. The CDR3 length is 13 residues. Trimming stripped 2 bases from V and 4 bases from J, with 6 bases between. DNA of the CDR3: TGCGCCAGCAGTCAAGCCACAGGAAACACCATATATTTT. Amino acid sequence: CASSQATGNTIYF.

Comments on this clone: Other DNA sequences within the sample encode an identical CDR3. The chain couples TRBV7-2 to TRBJ2-7; D remains ambiguous. The CDR3 is 12 amino acids. The V gene's germline CDR1 is SGHTA and CDR2 FQGNSA. V gave up 4 bases and J gave up 0 bases, with 4 bases separating them. DNA of the CDR3: TGTGCCAGCAGCTCCCCCTCCTACGAGCAGTACTTC. Encoded protein: CASSSPSYEQYF.

The chain combines TRBV18 with TRBJ2-2, with 8 bases matching TRBD2. CDR3 length: 15 amino acids. V gave up 2 bases and J gave up 9 bases; unmatched junction bases: 8. Germline V CDR1 and CDR2: KGHSH, LQKENI. The DNA of the CDR3 is TGTGCCAGCTCACCAACAGTCGGACTAGCCAGGGAGCTGTTTTTT. This sequence encodes CASSPTVGLARELFF.

This chain joins TRBV29-1 and TRBJ2-1; 7 bases are a match to TRBD1. This CDR3 has 16 amino acids. Per germline, CDR1 SQVTM and CDR2 ANQGSEA. With V trimmed by 7 bases and J by 6 bases, 18 bases remained unmatched. The CDR3 region has the DNA TGCAGCGGAATCCCACTACAGACAGGGTTGGGCAATGAGCAGTTCTTC. Translation gives CSGIPLQTGLGNEQFF.

The chain employs TRBV29-1 and TRBJ1-4; D may be TRBD1 (5 bases). The CDR3 has 14 residues. The V and J ends lost 5 bases and 8 bases respectively, with 18 bases between them. Germline V CDR1 and CDR2: SQVTM, ANQGSEA. The CDR3 DNA follows: TGCAGCGTTAAATCCAGGGAGGTTTCCGAAAAACTGTTTTTT. Translation: CSVKSREVSEKLFF.

The chain couples TRBV5-1 to TRBJ1-1, with D tentatively TRBD1 (6 bases). Germline CDR1 reads SGHRS; CDR2 reads YFSETQ. Deletions cut 0 bases from V and 9 bases from J, with 12 bases between. The CDR3 is 13 residues long. The CDR3 is CASSLGQDTKAFF. The CDR3 DNA reads TGCGCCAGCAGCTTGGGACAGGATACGAAAGCTTTCTTT.

J is TRBJ2-1 and V is TRBV11-2; TRBD1 matches at 10 bases. The junction had 6 bases not matched to a gene; V was cut back by 4 bases and J by 6 bases. The CDR3 loop spans 15 amino acids. From germline, CDR1 is SGHAT and CDR2 FQNNGV. The CDR3: CASSSRRTGGNEQFF. DNA of the CDR3: TGTGCCAGCAGCTCCAGGAGGACAGGGGGCAATGAGCAGTTCTTC.

This clone turned up a few times. V usage is TRBV2 and J usage is TRBJ2-5; 8 nucleotides align to TRBD2. The CDR3 has 15 residues. The trim removed 10 bases at V and 2 bases at J, leaving 12 bases unmatched. Germline values: CDR1 SNHLY, CDR2 FYNNEI. In nucleotides, the CDR3 is TGTGCCATAACTACAGGGAGCGGGAGACAAGAGACCCAGTACTTC. The encoded protein is CAITTGSGRQETQYF.

The chain has TRBV2 and TRBJ1-1; D might be TRBD1 (5 bases). V was clipped by 7 bases and J by 0 bases, with 9 bases between them. Germline V gives CDR1 SNHLY, CDR2 FYNNEI. This CDR3 contains 13 residues. CDR3 residues: CASTTDLNTEAFF. The CDR3 DNA reads as TGTGCCAGCACGACAGACCTGAACACTGAAGCTTTCTTT.

This chain links TRBV2 with TRBJ2-5; possibly TRBD2 for D (7 bases). The CDR3 covers 18 residues. The germline gives CDR1 SNHLY, CDR2 FYNNEI. V was cut by 8 bases and J by 2 bases, with 27 bases left in between. DNA for the CDR3: TGTGCCAGCGGGAGACAGCTAGCGGTCCGAAGGGGGCAAGAGACCCAGTACTTC. Protein: CASGRQLAVRRGQETQYF.

This clone turned up a few times. The J gene is TRBJ2-2, the V gene TRBV15; the D gene is possibly TRBD2 (6 bases). CDR3 size: 13 residues. In germline, CDR1 is LNHNV, CDR2 YYDKDF (reference sequence). Between the trimmed V and J ends, which lost 0 bases and 9 bases, there was a span of 8 bases. The CDR3: CATSRDAGRELFF. The CDR3 DNA is TGTGCCACCAGCAGAGATGCGGGGAGGGAGCTGTTTTTT.

About this clone itself: A much more abundant neighbour one base away suggests this may be a read error. Other nucleotide sequences from this sample produce the same CDR3. The rearrangement links TRBV2 to TRBJ2-2; D remains unclear. CDR1 is SNHLY and CDR2 is FYNNEI in the germline V gene. The CDR3 contains 12 residues. The V gene lost 5 bases and the J gene lost 3 bases, with 4 bases spanning the gap. CDR3 region: CASSLDTGELFF. The CDR3 DNA reads as TGTGCCAGCAGTTTGGACACCGGGGAGCTGTTTTTT.

Regarding this clone: The sample holds other DNA sequences that translate to the same CDR3. J is TRBJ1-5 and V is TRBV29-1; D is possibly TRBD1 (5 bases). The CDR3 length is 12 residues. V was clipped by 4 bases and J by 2 bases, with 6 bases between them. The germline V gene encodes CDR1 SQVTM and CDR2 ANQGSEA. This chain's CDR3 is CSVGGGNQPQHF. CDR3 DNA: TGCAGCGTTGGGGGGGGCAATCAGCCCCAGCATTTT.

This chain uses TRBV2 with TRBJ2-7, with 7 bases matching TRBD1. The germline V gene encodes CDR1 SNHLY and CDR2 FYNNEI. CDR3 length: 14 amino acids. The J segment lost 3 bases and the V segment lost 6 bases, leaving 8 bases of the junction unmatched. The CDR3 sequence is CASRPGQLSYEQYF. In DNA, the CDR3 is TGTGCCAGCAGGCCGGGACAGCTCAGCTACGAGCAGTACTTC.

The chain carries TRBV23-1 and TRBJ1-4; 7 bases match TRBD1. TRBV23-1 is an ORF for which the function is uncertain. Trimming removed 2 bases from V and 8 bases from J; junction bases left unmatched: 8. The CDR3 has 15 residues. CDR3: CASSQGHRGWEKLFF. The CDR3 region has the DNA TGCGCCAGCAGTCAAGGCCACAGGGGTTGGGAAAAACTGTTTTTT.

The sample holds a few counts of this clone. Because the CDR3 is missing its conserved closing phenylalanine or tryptophan, this is likely a read error. It is unclear where the CDR3 begins or ends on the DNA, so no DNA is shown, and the CDR3 is as TCRdb lists it. This chain uses TRBV29-1 with TRBJ1-1. Per germline, CDR1 SQVTM and CDR2 ANQGSEA. Ends included, the CDR3 has 9 residues. The CDR3 sequence is CSVEWGAFM.

This chain uses TRBV19 with TRBJ1-5, with unresolved D. This CDR3 contains 13 residues. V lost 0 bases and J 11 bases, leaving 11 bases between the germline ends. From germline, CDR1 is LNHDA and CDR2 SQIVND (reference sequence). The CDR3 DNA reads as TGTGCCAGTAGTATAGATCAGCGCTCGTCCCAGCATTTT. This gives the protein CASSIDQRSSQHF.

V usage is TRBV5-6 and J usage is TRBJ2-5; no firm D call. CDR1 SGHDT and CDR2 YYEEEE come from the germline V gene. V was trimmed by 0 bases and J by 0 bases, leaving 3 bases between them. The CDR3 loop spans 13 amino acids. CDR3 nucleotides: TGTGCCAGCAGCTTGGTGGACCAAGAGACCCAGTACTTC. Encoded protein: CASSLVDQETQYF.

This sequence joins TRBV5-4 and TRBJ2-4, with D possibly being TRBD2 (7 bases). The CDR3 is made up of 17 amino acids. V lost 1 base, J lost 1 base, and 15 bases lay in between. Germline lookup yields CDR1 SGHNT and CDR2 YYREEE (reference sequence). DNA for the CDR3: TGTGCCAGCAGCTTGATGGGGGGGCGCGGGGCCAAAAACATTCAGTACTTC. It specifies CASSLMGGRGAKNIQYF.

This chain joins TRBV13 and TRBJ2-7; D may be TRBD2 (5 bases). Trimming removed 3 bases at V and 5 bases at J, with 14 bases between. CDR3 length equals 14 residues. CDR1 is PRHDT, CDR2 FYEKMQ, per germline (reference sequence). The CDR3 bases are TGTGCCAGCAGCTTTAGCGATTCTAAGGACGAGCAGTACTTC. As protein: CASSFSDSKDEQYF.

This clone has just a few counts. The V gene is TRBV30, the J gene TRBJ1-2; tentatively, D is TRBD1 (5 bases). Germline V gene lookup returns CDR1 GTSNPN and CDR2 SVGIG (reference sequence). The CDR3 length is 12 residues. Between the trimmed V and J ends, which lost 4 bases and 4 bases, there was a span of 10 bases. The CDR3 sequence: CAWTYGAYGYTF. CDR3 sequence (DNA): TGTGCCTGGACCTACGGGGCCTATGGCTACACCTTC.

CDR3 nucleotide sequence: TGTGCCAGCAGCCAAAGACTAGCGGTAAGCTCCTACGAGCAGTACTTC. This sequence encodes CASSQRLAVSSYEQYF. The chain employs TRBV16 and TRBJ2-7, with TRBD2 matching 9 bases. CDR1 and CDR2 (germline): KGHSY, FQNENV. The ends lost 2 bases at V and 0 bases at J; junction bases unmatched: 5. This CDR3 has 16 residues.

This chain connects TRBV27 to TRBJ2-7; 8 bases are shared with TRBD1. In germline, CDR1 is MNHEY, CDR2 SMNVEV (reference sequence). The ends lost 2 bases at V and 1 base at J; junction bases unmatched: 4. The CDR3 sequence is 15 residues long. The CDR3 sequence: CASSLGTGRSYEQYF. CDR3 in DNA: TGTGCCAGCAGTTTAGGGACAGGAAGGTCCTACGAGCAGTACTTC.